A selection of T cell receptor beta chains follows, all from one sample in a study of blood T cell repertoires in COVID-19. Here immunoSEQ multiplex PCR was the method, and the copy in TCRdb shows in-frame clones only, minus some. The sample lists 100,000 to 150,000 clones; 80% to 85% were seen once. The source material was peripheral blood. The receptor source for this set is a woman aged 45 to 65 with acute or convalescent COVID-19. Both conserved end residues are part of each CDR3. D genes are given only for firm matches. Expanded clones get a size class; other rows say once, few or many, or leave the size out.

d_gene: TRBD1
v_gene: TRBV5-5
len: 15
j_gene: TRBJ1-6
abundance: NA
CDR3aa: CASSLGQTYNSPLHF
CDR3nt: TGTGCCAGCAGCCTGGGACAGACCTATAATTCACCCCTCCACTTT

d_gene: NA
v_gene: TRBV3-1/TRBV3-2
len: 15
j_gene: TRBJ2-7
abundance: NA
CDR3aa: CASSQEVSLAGEQYF
CDR3nt: TGTGCCAGCAGCCAAGAGGTCTCCCTGGCGGGAGAGCAGTACTTC

d_gene: NA
v_gene: TRBV7-2
len: 11
j_gene: TRBJ2-7
abundance: NA
CDR3aa: CASSFLYEQYF
CDR3nt: TGTGCCAGCAGCTTCTTATACGAGCAGTACTTC

d_gene: NA
v_gene: TRBV15
len: 13
j_gene: TRBJ1-1
abundance: NA
CDR3aa: CATSPQMNTEAFF
CDR3nt: TGTGCCACCAGCCCCCAGATGAACACTGAAGCTTTCTTT

d_gene: TRBD1
v_gene: TRBV25-1
len: 14
j_gene: TRBJ1-4
abundance: NA
CDR3aa: CASSERTGTEKLFF
CDR3nt: TGTGCCAGCAGTGAAAGGACAGGGACTGAAAAACTGTTTTTT

d_gene: NA
v_gene: TRBV24-1
len: 14
j_gene: TRBJ2-7
abundance: NA
CDR3aa: CATSDPDWNYEQYF
CDR3nt: TGTGCCACCAGTGATCCGGACTGGAACTACGAGCAGTACTTC

d_gene: NA
v_gene: TRBV30
len: 14
j_gene: TRBJ2-3
abundance: NA
CDR3aa: CAWLANGFTDTQYF
CDR3nt: TGTGCCTGGTTAGCGAACGGCTTCACAGATACGCAGTATTTT

d_gene: NA
v_gene: TRBV27
len: 13
j_gene: TRBJ1-2
abundance: once
CDR3aa: CASSGGLGGGYTF
CDR3nt: TGTGCCAGCAGCGGAGGACTGGGGGGTGGCTACACCTTC

d_gene: NA
v_gene: TRBV2
len: 13
j_gene: TRBJ1-2
abundance: NA
CDR3aa: CANQVESNYGYTF
CDR3nt: TGTGCCAACCAGGTGGAATCTAACTATGGCTACACCTTC

d_gene: TRBD1
v_gene: TRBV27
len: 17
j_gene: TRBJ1-6
abundance: NA
CDR3aa: CASSPPRGSSYNSPLHF
CDR3nt: TGTGCCAGCAGTCCGCCCAGGGGGAGCTCCTATAATTCACCCCTCCACTTT

d_gene: NA
v_gene: TRBV15
len: 12
j_gene: TRBJ2-5
abundance: once
CDR3aa: CATSRERGTQYF
CDR3nt: TGTGCCACCAGCAGAGAACGGGGGACCCAGTACTTC

d_gene: TRBD1
v_gene: TRBV19
len: 15
j_gene: TRBJ1-2
abundance: NA
CDR3aa: CASSRNGQGAGGYTF
CDR3nt: TGTGCCAGTAGCCGCAACGGACAGGGGGCGGGAGGCTACACCTTC

d_gene: TRBD1
v_gene: TRBV9
len: 14
j_gene: TRBJ1-1
abundance: NA
CDR3aa: CASSTGQGVTEAFF
CDR3nt: TGTGCCAGCAGCACCGGACAGGGGGTAACTGAAGCTTTCTTT

d_gene: NA
v_gene: TRBV5-1
len: 12
j_gene: TRBJ1-2
abundance: NA
CDR3aa: CASGEGGYGYTF
CDR3nt: TGCGCCAGCGGAGAGGGCGGCTATGGCTACACCTTC

d_gene: NA
v_gene: TRBV2
len: 16
j_gene: TRBJ1-4
abundance: NA
CDR3aa: CASSNRVRLSHEKLFF
CDR3nt: TGTGCCAGCAGTAACAGGGTTCGTCTTAGTCATGAAAAACTGTTTTTT

d_gene: TRBD1
v_gene: TRBV5-1
len: 16
j_gene: TRBJ2-5
abundance: NA
CDR3aa: CASSSTGTGGQETQYF
CDR3nt: TGCGCCAGCAGCTCCACCGGGACAGGAGGTCAAGAGACCCAGTACTTC

d_gene: NA
v_gene: TRBV7-9
len: 12
j_gene: TRBJ2-7
abundance: NA
CDR3aa: CASSSGQYEQYF
CDR3nt: TGTGCCAGCAGCTCAGGACAGTACGAGCAGTACTTC

d_gene: TRBD2
v_gene: TRBV7-3
len: 15
j_gene: TRBJ2-2
abundance: NA
CDR3aa: CASSLSGEGGGELFF
CDR3nt: TGTGCCAGCAGCTTATCCGGGGAGGGCGGCGGGGAGCTGTTTTTT

d_gene: NA
v_gene: TRBV5-1
len: 14
j_gene: TRBJ1-6
abundance: NA
CDR3aa: CASSNYSYNSPLHF
CDR3nt: TGCGCCAGCAGCAACTACTCCTATAATTCACCCCTCCACTTT

d_gene: TRBD1
v_gene: TRBV4-1
len: 15
j_gene: TRBJ1-4
abundance: NA
CDR3aa: CASSQEGTDNEKLFF
CDR3nt: TGCGCCAGCAGCCAAGAAGGGACAGATAATGAAAAACTGTTTTTT

d_gene: NA
v_gene: TRBV18
len: 16
j_gene: TRBJ2-1
abundance: NA
CDR3aa: CASSPFQRSSYNEQFF
CDR3nt: TGTGCCAGCTCCCCTTTCCAGCGGAGCTCCTACAATGAGCAGTTCTTC

d_gene: NA
v_gene: TRBV29-1
len: 14
j_gene: TRBJ1-2
abundance: NA
CDR3aa: CSVQTVVANYGYTF
CDR3nt: TGCAGCGTCCAGACAGTGGTGGCCAACTATGGCTACACCTTC

d_gene: TRBD1
v_gene: TRBV7-3
len: 12
j_gene: TRBJ1-3
abundance: NA
CDR3aa: CASGTGVDTIYF
CDR3nt: TGTGCCAGCGGGACAGGGGTTGACACCATATATTTT

d_gene: TRBD2
v_gene: TRBV5-5
len: 20
j_gene: TRBJ2-1
abundance: NA
CDR3aa: CASSPPGLAGVVVGHNEQFF
CDR3nt: TGTGCCAGCAGCCCCCCGGGACTAGCGGGAGTAGTGGTTGGGCACAATGAGCAGTTCTTC

d_gene: TRBD1
v_gene: TRBV6-5
len: 13
j_gene: TRBJ1-5
abundance: NA
CDR3aa: CASSPGQESAQHF
CDR3nt: TGTGCCAGCAGCCCGGGACAGGAATCAGCCCAGCATTTT

d_gene: TRBD1
v_gene: TRBV5-1
len: 13
j_gene: TRBJ1-2
abundance: NA
CDR3aa: CASSVGTGGGYTF
CDR3nt: TGCGCCAGCAGCGTGGGGACAGGTGGTGGCTACACCTTC

d_gene: TRBD2
v_gene: TRBV11-1
len: 15
j_gene: TRBJ2-7
abundance: NA
CDR3aa: CASSLALAGNYEQYF
CDR3nt: TGTGCCAGCAGCTTAGCCCTAGCGGGAAACTACGAGCAGTACTTC

d_gene: TRBD1
v_gene: TRBV20-1
len: 14
j_gene: TRBJ1-2
abundance: NA
CDR3aa: CSASLVGQGRRYTF
CDR3nt: TGCAGTGCTAGTCTCGTCGGACAGGGGAGACGCTACACCTTC

d_gene: NA
v_gene: TRBV6-5
len: 14
j_gene: TRBJ1-2
abundance: once
CDR3aa: CASSYLNRGHGYTF
CDR3nt: TGTGCCAGCAGTTACCTGAATAGGGGCCATGGCTACACCTTC